This TCR beta chain is from a study of human T cells and chemical hapten exposure. Study overall: Predominantly women, the patients had alopecia areata, totalis or universalis. Notes on the study in general: The count of PT1 expanded TCRs correlated positively with patch test score.

This clonotype was seen repeatedly, ten times or more. Its antigen is not identified. The germline V gene has CDR1 DFQATT and CDR2 SNEGSKA (reference sequence). The trim removed 4 bases at V and 4 bases at J, leaving 7 bases unmatched. The CDR3 covers 14 residues. TCRdb analysed the RACE reads with MiXCR anew, one entry per CDR3 protein. The sample shows 250,000 or so distinct CDR3 sequences, 7% to 10% of them seen only once. Sample time point: pre-sensitization, week 0. Treatment noted: therapeutic diphenylcyclopropenone sensitization with weekly scalp DPC. The source of this sequence is a middle-aged woman with alopecia areata. Some clones in this sample may be carry-over from other donors' samples. Specimen: whole blood, collected in connection with sensitization to the hapten diphenylcyclopropenone (DPC). The V and J genes are TRBV20-1 and TRBJ2-7; 10 nucleotides agree with TRBD1. For the CDR3, the DNA is TGCAGTGCTAACCGGGACAGGGGCAGTTACGAGCAGTACTTC. Translation: CSANRDRGSYEQYF.